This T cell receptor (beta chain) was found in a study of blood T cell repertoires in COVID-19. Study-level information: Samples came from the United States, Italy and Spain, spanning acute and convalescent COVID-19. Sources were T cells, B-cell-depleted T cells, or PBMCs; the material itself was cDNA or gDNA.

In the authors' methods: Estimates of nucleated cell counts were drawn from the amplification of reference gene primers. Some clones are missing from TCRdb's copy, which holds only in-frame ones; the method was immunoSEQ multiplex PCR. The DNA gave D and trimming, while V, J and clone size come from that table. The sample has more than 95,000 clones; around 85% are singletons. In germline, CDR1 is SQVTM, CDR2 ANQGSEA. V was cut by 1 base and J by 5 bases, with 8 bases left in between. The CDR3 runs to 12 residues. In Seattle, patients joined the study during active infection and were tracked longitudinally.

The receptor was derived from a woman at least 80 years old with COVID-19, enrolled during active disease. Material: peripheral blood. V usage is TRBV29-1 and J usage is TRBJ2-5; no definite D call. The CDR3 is CSVEGPRETQYF. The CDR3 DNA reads TGCAGCGTTGAAGGACCTAGGGAGACCCAGTACTTC.